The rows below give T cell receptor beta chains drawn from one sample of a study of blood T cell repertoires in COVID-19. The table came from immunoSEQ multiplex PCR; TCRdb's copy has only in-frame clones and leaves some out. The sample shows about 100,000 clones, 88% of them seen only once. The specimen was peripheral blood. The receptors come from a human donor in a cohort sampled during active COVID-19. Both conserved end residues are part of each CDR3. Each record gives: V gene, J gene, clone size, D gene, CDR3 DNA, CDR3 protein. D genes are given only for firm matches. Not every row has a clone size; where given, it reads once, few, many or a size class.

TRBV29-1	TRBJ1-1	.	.	TGCAGCGCCGACCGGGGGAGGGCCGGTGAAGCTTTCTTT	CSADRGRAGEAFF
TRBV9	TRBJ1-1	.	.	TGTGCCAGCAGCAGGGGATCACAGGGTCGTAACACTGAAGCTTTCTTT	CASSRGSQGRNTEAFF
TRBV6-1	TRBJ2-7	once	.	TGTGCCAGCAGTGAATGGAGCAGGGGATCGTACGAGCAGTACTTC	CASSEWSRGSYEQYF
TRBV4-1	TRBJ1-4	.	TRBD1	TGCGCCAGCAGTACCAACAGGGGACGAGAAAAACTGTTTTTT	CASSTNRGREKLFF
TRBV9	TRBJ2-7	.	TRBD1	TGTGCCAGCAGCGTAGATGGGACAGGGGGAACCTACGAGCAGTACTTC	CASSVDGTGGTYEQYF
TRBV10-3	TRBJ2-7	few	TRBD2	TGTGCCATCAGTGAGTCGACACTAGCGGGTACCTACGAGCAGTACTTC	CAISESTLAGTYEQYF
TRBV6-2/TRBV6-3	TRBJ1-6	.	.	TGTGCCAGCAGTACCTCCCCGACAGGTTTTGGATCACCCCTCCACTTT	CASSTSPTGFGSPLHF
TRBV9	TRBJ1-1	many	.	TGTGCCAGCAGCGTGGACGGGCCTCTCGGGGTGAACACTGAAGCTTTCTTT	CASSVDGPLGVNTEAFF
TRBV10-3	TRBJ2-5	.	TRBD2	TGTGCCATCAGTGAGAAGCTTATCTCTAGCGGGTTTCAAGAGACCCAGTACTTC	CAISEKLISSGFQETQYF
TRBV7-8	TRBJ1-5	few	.	TGTGCCAGCAGCCCTTACAGGATAGCAAGCAATCAGCCCCAGCATTTT	CASSPYRIASNQPQHF
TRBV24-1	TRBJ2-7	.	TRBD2	TGTGCCACCAGTGATCCCGGGGGGGTTAACTCCTACGAGCAGTACTTC	CATSDPGGVNSYEQYF
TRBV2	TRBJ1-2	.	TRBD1	TGTGCCAGCAGTGCTGACAGGGGAGACTATGGCTACACCTTC	CASSADRGDYGYTF
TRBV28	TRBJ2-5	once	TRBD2	TGTGCCAGCAGTTCCCCCGGGACTAGCGGGAGTTGGGAGACCCAGTACTTC	CASSSPGTSGSWETQYF
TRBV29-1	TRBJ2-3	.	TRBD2	TGCAGCGTTAACCCGGGACTAGCGTCCGATACGCAGTATTTT	CSVNPGLASDTQYF
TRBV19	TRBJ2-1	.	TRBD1	TGTGCCAGTAGTAGGAAGCGTCGGGACAGGGGATACAATGAGCAGTTCTTC	CASSRKRRDRGYNEQFF
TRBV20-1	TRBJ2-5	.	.	TGCAGTGCTAGTAACAGTCAAGAGACCCAGTACTTC	CSASNSQETQYF
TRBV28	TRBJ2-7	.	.	TGTGCCAGCAGTTTTGGCCGGAGAGAGCAGTACTTC	CASSFGRREQYF
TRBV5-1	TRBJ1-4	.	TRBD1	TGCGCCAGCAGCCCCGGCCCCGGACAGGGGGAAATGTTTTTT	CASSPGPGQGEMFF
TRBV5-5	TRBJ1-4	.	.	TGTGCCAGCAGCTTGGCCAACAGGGTACAGGAAAAACTGTTTTTT	CASSLANRVQEKLFF
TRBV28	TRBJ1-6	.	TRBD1	TGTGCCAGCAGTTCGGGACAGATTTATGGGCCCCTCCACTTT	CASSSGQIYGPLHF
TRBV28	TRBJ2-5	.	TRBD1	TGTGCCAGCAGCCGGGACAGGCGGACCCAGTACTTC	CASSRDRRTQYF
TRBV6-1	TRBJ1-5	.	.	TGTGCCAGCAGTGAAGGGTCCTACCCTTATCAGCCCCAGCATTTT	CASSEGSYPYQPQHF
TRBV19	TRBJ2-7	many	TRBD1	TGTGCCAGTAGCCCCGGGACAGGCTCCTACGAGCAGTACTTC	CASSPGTGSYEQYF
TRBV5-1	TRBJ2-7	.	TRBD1	TGCGCCAGCAGCTCCCGGACAGGGTTCTCCTACGAGCAGTACTTC	CASSSRTGFSYEQYF
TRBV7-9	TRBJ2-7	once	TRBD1	TGTGCCAGCAGCTCCACAGGGGGCGCATCCTACGAGCAGTACTTC	CASSSTGGASYEQYF
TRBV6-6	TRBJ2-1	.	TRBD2	TGTGCCAGCAGCCGATCCGGACTAGCGGGAGCCCTTGAGCAGTTCTTC	CASSRSGLAGALEQFF
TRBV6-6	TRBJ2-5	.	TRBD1	TGTGCCAGCACCGACAGGGAAGAGACCCAGTACTTC	CASTDREETQYF
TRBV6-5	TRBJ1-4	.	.	TGTGCCAGCAGGAAGACTGCCGTAAATGAAAAACTGTTTTTT	CASRKTAVNEKLFF
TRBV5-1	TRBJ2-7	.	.	TGCGCCAGCAGCTTGGGCGGGGGCCCCCCTTACGAGCAGTACTTC	CASSLGGGPPYEQYF
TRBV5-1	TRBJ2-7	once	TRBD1	TGCGCCAGCGCAAGTGACTGGGGGACAGGGGTGTACGAGCAGTACTTC	CASASDWGTGVYEQYF
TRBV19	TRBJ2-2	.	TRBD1	TGTGCCAGTAGCGCCACAGGGGTTGGCGGGGAGCTGTTTTTT	CASSATGVGGELFF
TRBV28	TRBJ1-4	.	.	TGTGCCAGCAGCTTACGGGGGGCCGCAACTAATGAAAAACTGTTTTTT	CASSLRGAATNEKLFF
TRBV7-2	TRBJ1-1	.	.	TGTGCCAGCAGCAGACAAGGGAGGACTGAAGCTTTCTTT	CASSRQGRTEAFF
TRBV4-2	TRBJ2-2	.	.	TGTGCCAGCAGCCAAGTACTAGGCACCGGGGAGCTGTTTTTT	CASSQVLGTGELFF
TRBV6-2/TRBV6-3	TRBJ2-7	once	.	TGTGCCAGCAGTAGACAACTCACCTACGAGCAGTACTTC	CASSRQLTYEQYF
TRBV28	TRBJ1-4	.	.	TGTGCCAGCAGTTTACAGACAGCAACTAATGAAAAACTGTTTTTT	CASSLQTATNEKLFF
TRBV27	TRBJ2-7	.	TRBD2	TGTGCCAGCAGTTTATTTGGTAGCGGGAGTTACGAGCAGTACTTC	CASSLFGSGSYEQYF
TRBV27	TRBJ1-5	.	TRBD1	TGTGCCAGCAGTTTTAGACAGGGAAGCAATCAGCCCCAGCATTTT	CASSFRQGSNQPQHF
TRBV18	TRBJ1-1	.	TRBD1	TGTGCCAGCTCACCAAAGGGGACAGGGGGACTGGGCACTGAAGCTTTCTTT	CASSPKGTGGLGTEAFF
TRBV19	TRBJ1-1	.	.	TGTGCCAGTAGTGGGAGGGGCACTGAAGCTTTCTTT	CASSGRGTEAFF
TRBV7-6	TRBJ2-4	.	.	TGTGCCAGCAGCTCCAGCAACTTAGCGTACCCAGCCAAAAACATTCAGTACTTC	CASSSSNLAYPAKNIQYF
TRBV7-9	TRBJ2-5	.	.	TGTGCCAGCAGCTTATCCCCACTGGAGACCCAGTACTTC	CASSLSPLETQYF
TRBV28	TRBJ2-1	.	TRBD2	TGTGCCAGCAGTTTAGGGACTAGCGGGAGGAATGAGCAGTTCTTC	CASSLGTSGRNEQFF
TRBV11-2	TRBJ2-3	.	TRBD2	TGTGCCAGCAGCTCTATAGCGGGAGGGCCGTTCTACGGCACAGATACGCAGTATTTT	CASSSIAGGPFYGTDTQYF
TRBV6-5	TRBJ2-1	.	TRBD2	TGTGCCAGCAGGGCAGGACTAGCGGGGATCCTGCAGTTCTTC	CASRAGLAGILQFF
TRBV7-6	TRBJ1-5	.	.	TGTGCCAGCAGCTCAATACCAGGTGGTTTCGGAAGGCCCCAGCATTTT	CASSSIPGGFGRPQHF
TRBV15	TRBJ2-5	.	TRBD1	TGTGCCACCAGCAGTGGCCCGGGACAGGGTTACGAGACCCAGTACTTC	CATSSGPGQGYETQYF
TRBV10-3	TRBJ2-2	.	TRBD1	TGTGCCATCAGTGAGCCGGGACAGGGGATATCCGGGGAGCTGTTTTTT	CAISEPGQGISGELFF
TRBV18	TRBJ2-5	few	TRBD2	TGTGCCAGCTCACCATCGGGAGGTGGAGAGACCCAGTACTTC	CASSPSGGGETQYF
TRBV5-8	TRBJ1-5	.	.	TGTGCCAGCAGCTTGGACACCCTCAATCAGCCCCAGCATTTT	CASSLDTLNQPQHF
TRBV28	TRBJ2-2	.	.	TGTGCCAGCAGTTTGGGCAGGGAACGCACCGGGGAGCTGTTTTTT	CASSLGRERTGELFF
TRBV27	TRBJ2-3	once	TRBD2	TGTGCCAGCAGTTGGACTAGCGGGAGCACAGATACGCAGTATTTT	CASSWTSGSTDTQYF
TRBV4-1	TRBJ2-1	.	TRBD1	TGCGCCAGCAGCCAACCTGCGGGACAGGGTAAAAATGAGCAGTTCTTC	CASSQPAGQGKNEQFF
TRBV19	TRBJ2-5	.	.	TGTGCCAGTAGTCCCAGACATAGTCAACAAGAGACCCAGTACTTC	CASSPRHSQQETQYF